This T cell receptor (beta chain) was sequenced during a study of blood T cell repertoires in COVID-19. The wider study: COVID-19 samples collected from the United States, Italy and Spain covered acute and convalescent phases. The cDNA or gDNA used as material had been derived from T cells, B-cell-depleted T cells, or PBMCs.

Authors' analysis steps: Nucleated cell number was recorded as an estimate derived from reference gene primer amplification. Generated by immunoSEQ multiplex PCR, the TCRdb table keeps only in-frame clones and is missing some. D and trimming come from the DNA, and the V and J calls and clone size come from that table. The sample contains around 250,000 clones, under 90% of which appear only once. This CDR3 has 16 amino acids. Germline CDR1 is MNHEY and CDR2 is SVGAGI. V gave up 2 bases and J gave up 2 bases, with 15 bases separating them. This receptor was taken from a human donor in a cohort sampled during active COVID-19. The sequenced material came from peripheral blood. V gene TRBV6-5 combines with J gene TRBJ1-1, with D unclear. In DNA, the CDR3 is TGTGCCAGCAGTTACGGAGGGCCTACTTCAAACACTGAAGCTTTCTTT. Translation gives CASSYGGPTSNTEAFF.